This T cell receptor beta chain was captured by sequencing in a study of technical replicates of blood from a few donors. This CDR3 has 13 amino acids. V shed 6 bases and J 4 bases; nucleotides not matched to a gene: 4. Germline CDR1 and CDR2: SGHNT and YYREEE (reference sequence). Only in-frame clones appear in the TCRdb table, and some are missing; sequencing was by immunoSEQ multiplex PCR. Among about 93,000 clones listed, 95% were seen once. Sequenced sample: T cells isolated from PBMCs. V and J are TRBV5-4 and TRBJ2-1, with TRBD2 identical over 7 bases. This clonotype was sampled from a human donor in good health. The CDR3: CASKLAEYNEQFF. The CDR3 DNA reads as TGTGCCAGCAAGCTAGCGGAATACAATGAGCAGTTCTTC.